This paragraph covers one T cell receptor beta chain sequence. Antigen unknown. This sample stems from a study of OX40 agonist ivuxolimab in advanced cancers. Study-wide background: Ivuxolimab, an agonist antibody against OX40 (CD134), was given to patients.

The data were produced by immunoSEQ multiplex PCR, yet TCRdb's version contains in-frame clones alone and is incomplete. This repertoire shows about 61,000 clones, 89% found once; its top ten account for over 15%. Study results and caveats: CD8+ T cells averaged more expanded clones than CD4+. In the 0.1-3.0 mg/kg groups, partial responders showed among the lowest expansion.

There are 12 residues in the CDR3. From germline, CDR1 is SEHNR and CDR2 FQNEAQ (reference sequence). V shed 3 bases and J shed 4 bases, with 4 bases lying between them. The chain uses TRBV7-9 and TRBJ2-1, with D uncertain. This TCR was recovered from an adult with an advanced solid tumor such as melanoma, head and neck, liver or kidney cancer. The sample here was CD4+ or CD8+ T cells sorted from blood, taken in a trial of the OX40 agonist ivuxolimab. The DNA of the CDR3 is TGTGCCAGCAGCTTCCATTACAATGAGCAGTTCTTC. Translating gives CASSFHYNEQFF.